This TCR beta chain stems from a study of T cell repertoires in cytomegalovirus infection. Turning to the study itself: Public signatures in TCR beta pointed to CMV infection and matching HLA type.

TCRdb independently ran MiXCR on the reads; one entry per CDR3 protein. Of some 920,000 distinct CDR3 sequences detected, 31% appear once; the ten largest clones hold around an eighth. This clonotype has more than one count but fewer than ten. As yet, its antigen is unknown. Study results and limitations: The ex vivo response showed dominance by HLA-C-restricted CMV-specific TCR beta clonotypes.

Germline CDR1 is ENHRY and CDR2 is SYGVKD. V lost 0 bases and J 4 bases, leaving 6 bases between the germline ends. The CDR3 has 13 amino acids. The origin of this receptor is a human donor in good health (CMV status not recorded). Some clones in this sample may be carry-over from other donors' samples. This chain joins TRBV10-3 and TRBJ1-2; unclear D gene. Sequencing used cultured CD8+ T cells from PBMCs, obtained from culture after CMV antigen stimulation. The CDR3 nucleotides read TGTGCCATCAGTGAGTCACAGCGCTATGGCTACACCTTC. Translation gives CAISESQRYGYTF.